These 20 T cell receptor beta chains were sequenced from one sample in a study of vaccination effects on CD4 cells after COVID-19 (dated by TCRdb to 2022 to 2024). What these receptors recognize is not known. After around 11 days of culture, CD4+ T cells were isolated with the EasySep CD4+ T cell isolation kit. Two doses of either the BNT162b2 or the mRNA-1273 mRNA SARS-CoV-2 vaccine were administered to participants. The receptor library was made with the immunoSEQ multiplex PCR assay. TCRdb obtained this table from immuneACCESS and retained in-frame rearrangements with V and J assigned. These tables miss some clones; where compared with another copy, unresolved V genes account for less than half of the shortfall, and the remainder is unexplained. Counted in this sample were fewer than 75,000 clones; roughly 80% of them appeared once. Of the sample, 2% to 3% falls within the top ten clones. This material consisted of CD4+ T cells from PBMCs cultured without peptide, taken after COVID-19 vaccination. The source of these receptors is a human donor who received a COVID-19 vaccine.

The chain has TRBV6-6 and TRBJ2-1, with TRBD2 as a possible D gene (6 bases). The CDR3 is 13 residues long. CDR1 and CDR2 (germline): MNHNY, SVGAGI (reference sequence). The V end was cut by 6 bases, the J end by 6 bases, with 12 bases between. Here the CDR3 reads CASRMRGVNEQFF. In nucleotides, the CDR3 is TGTGCCAGCAGGATGCGGGGTGTCAATGAGCAGTTCTTC.

The CDR3 region is CASSGGAIAKNIQYF. The DNA of the CDR3 is TGTGCCTCCTCCGGGGGGGCTATAGCCAAAAACATTCAGTACTTC. The J gene is TRBJ2-4, the V gene TRBV10-3; 8 nucleotides agree with TRBD2. V lost 11 bases to trimming and J lost 0 bases; unmatched junction nucleotides: 9. This CDR3 is 15 amino acids long. Germline V gene sequence: CDR1 ENHRY, CDR2 SYGVKD.

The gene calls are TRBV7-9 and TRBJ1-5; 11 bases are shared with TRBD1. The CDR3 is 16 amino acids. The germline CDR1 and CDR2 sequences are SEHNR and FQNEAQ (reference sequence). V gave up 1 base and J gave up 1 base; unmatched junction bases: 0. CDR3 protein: CASSLGTGGSNQPQHF. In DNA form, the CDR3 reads TGTGCCAGCAGCTTAGGGACAGGGGGCAGCAATCAGCCCCAGCATTTT.

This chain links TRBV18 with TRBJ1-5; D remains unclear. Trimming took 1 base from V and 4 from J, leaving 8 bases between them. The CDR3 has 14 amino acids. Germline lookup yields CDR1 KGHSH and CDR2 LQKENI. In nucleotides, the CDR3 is TGTGCCAGCTCACCACAGGGTGGGAATCAGCCCCAGCATTTT. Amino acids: CASSPQGGNQPQHF.

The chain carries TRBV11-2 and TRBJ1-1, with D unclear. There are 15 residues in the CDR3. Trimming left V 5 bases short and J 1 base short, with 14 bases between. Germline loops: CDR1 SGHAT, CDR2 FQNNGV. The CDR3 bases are TGTGCCAGCAGCGCAAAGGTGGCGGGGAACACTGAAGCTTTCTTT. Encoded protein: CASSAKVAGNTEAFF. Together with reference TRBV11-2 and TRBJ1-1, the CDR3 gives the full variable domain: EAGVAQSPRYKIIEKRQSVAFWCNPISGHATLYWYQQILGQGPKLLIQFQNNGVVDDSQLPKDRFSAERLKGVDSTLKIQPAKLEDSAVYLCASSAKVAGNTEAFFGQGTRLTVV.

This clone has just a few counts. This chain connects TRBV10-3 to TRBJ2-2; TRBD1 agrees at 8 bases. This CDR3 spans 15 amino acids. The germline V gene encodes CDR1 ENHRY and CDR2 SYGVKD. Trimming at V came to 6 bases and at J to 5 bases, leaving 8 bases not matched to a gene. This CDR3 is CAIRPDRGSTGELFF. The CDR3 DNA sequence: TGTGCCATCAGACCCGACAGGGGATCTACCGGGGAGCTGTTTTTT.

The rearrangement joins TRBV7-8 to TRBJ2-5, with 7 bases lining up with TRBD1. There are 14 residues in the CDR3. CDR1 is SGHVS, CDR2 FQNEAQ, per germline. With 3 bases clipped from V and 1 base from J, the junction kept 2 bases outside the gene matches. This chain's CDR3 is CASSLGQSQETQYF. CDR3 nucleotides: TGTGCCAGCAGCTTGGGACAGAGCCAAGAGACCCAGTACTTC. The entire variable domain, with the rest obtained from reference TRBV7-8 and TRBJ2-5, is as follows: GAGVSQSPRYKVAKRGQDVALRCDPISGHVSLFWYQQALGQGPEFLTYFQNEAQLDKSGLPSDRFFAERPEGSVSTLKIQRTQQEDSAVYLCASSLGQSQETQYFGPGTRLLVL.

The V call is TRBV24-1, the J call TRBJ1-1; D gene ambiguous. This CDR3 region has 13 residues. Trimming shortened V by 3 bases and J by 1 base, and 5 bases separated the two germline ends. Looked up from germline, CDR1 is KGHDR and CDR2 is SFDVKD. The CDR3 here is CATSDEKNTEAFF. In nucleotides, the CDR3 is TGTGCCACCAGTGATGAGAAGAACACTGAAGCTTTCTTT.

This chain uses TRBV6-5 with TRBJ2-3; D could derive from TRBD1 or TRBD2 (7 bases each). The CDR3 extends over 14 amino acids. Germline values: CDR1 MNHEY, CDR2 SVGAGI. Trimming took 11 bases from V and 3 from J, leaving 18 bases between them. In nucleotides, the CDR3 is TGTGCCGGTCAGGGGGGGGTGTGGACAGATACGCAGTATTTT. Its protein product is CAGQGGVWTDTQYF.

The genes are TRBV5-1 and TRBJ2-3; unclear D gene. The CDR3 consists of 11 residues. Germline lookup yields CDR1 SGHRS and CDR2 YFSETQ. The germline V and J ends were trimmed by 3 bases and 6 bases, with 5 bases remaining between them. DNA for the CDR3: TGCGCCAGCAGCTACAGTGATACGCAGTATTTT. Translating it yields CASSYSDTQYF.

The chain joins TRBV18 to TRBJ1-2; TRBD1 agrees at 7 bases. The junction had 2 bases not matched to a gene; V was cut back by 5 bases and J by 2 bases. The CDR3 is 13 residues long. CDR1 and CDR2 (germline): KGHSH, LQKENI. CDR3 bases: TGTGCCAGCTCAAGGGGGCAGAACTATGGCTACACCTTC. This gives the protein CASSRGQNYGYTF.

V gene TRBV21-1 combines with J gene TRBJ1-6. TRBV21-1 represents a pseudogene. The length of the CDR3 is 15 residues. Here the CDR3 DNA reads TGTGCCAGCAGCAAAGGGGACGTTTATAATTCACCCCTCCACTTT. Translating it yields CASSKGDVYNSPLHF.

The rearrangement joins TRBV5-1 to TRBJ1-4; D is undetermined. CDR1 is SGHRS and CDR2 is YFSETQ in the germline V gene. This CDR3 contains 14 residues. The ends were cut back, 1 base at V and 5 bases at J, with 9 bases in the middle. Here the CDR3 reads CASSLSSGNEKLFF. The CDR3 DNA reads TGCGCCAGCAGCTTGAGTTCAGGAAATGAAAAACTGTTTTTT.

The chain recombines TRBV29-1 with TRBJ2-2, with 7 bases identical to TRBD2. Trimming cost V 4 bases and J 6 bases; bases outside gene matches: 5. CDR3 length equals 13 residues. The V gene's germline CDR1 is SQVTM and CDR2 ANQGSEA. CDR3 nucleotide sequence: TGCAGCGTTGGATCCACTAGCGCCGGGGAGCTGTTTTTT. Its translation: CSVGSTSAGELFF.

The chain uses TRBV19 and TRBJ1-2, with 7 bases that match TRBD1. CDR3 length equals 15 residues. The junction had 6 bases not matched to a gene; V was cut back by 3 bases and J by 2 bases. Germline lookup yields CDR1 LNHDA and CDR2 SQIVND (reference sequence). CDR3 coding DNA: TGTGCCAGTAGTATTCGGGGACAGCAAAACTATGGCTACACCTTC. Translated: CASSIRGQQNYGYTF.

The CDR3 DNA sequence: TGTGCCAGCAGCTTCGCGACCCAAGAAACTAGCGGGGGGCCCCAAGAGACCCAGTACTTC. It yields the protein CASSFATQETSGGPQETQYF. The J gene is TRBJ2-5, the V gene TRBV28; 12 nucleotides match TRBD2. The germline V gene has CDR1 MDHEN and CDR2 SYDVKM. This CDR3 is built from 20 residues. The junction had 18 bases not matched to a gene; V was cut back by 6 bases and J by 1 base.

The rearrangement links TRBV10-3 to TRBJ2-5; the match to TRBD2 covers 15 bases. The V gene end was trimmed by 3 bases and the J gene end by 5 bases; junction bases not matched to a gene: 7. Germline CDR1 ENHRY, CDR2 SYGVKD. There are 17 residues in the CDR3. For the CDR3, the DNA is TGTGCCATCAGTGACCCGGGACTAGCGGGGGGAGGGGAGACCCAGTACTTC. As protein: CAISDPGLAGGGETQYF.

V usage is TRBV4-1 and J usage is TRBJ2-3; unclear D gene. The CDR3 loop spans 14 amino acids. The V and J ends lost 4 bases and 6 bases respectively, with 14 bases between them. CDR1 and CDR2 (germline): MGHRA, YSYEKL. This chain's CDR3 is CASSPPRAWDTQYF. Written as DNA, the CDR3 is TGCGCCAGCAGCCCGCCAAGGGCGTGGGATACGCAGTATTTT.

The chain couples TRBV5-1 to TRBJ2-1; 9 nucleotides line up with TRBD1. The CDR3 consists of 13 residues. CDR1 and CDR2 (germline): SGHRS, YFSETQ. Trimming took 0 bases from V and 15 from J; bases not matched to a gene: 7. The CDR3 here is CASSLVGQGFPFF. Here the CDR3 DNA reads TGCGCCAGCAGCTTGGTAGGACAGGGGTTCCCGTTCTTC.

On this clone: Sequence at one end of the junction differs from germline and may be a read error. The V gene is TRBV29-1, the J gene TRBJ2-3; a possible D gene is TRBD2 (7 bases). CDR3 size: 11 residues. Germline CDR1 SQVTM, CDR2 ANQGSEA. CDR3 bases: TGCAGCGTTGAGGCGGGGGCCCCTACGGATTTT. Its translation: CSVEAGAPTDF.